Described below is a single T cell receptor beta chain sequence and its context. The CDR3 contains 13 residues. V lost 6 bases and J 2 bases, leaving 10 bases between the germline ends. In germline, CDR1 is MNHEY, CDR2 SVGAGI. The sample belongs to a study of cytomegalovirus exposure and HLA in healthy donors. 13 Jbeta primers and 60 Vbeta primers were used for the PCR. Sequencing used immunoSEQ multiplex PCR; TCRdb keeps in-frame clones, though not all of them. There are under 250,000 clones in the sample; 82% occur only once, and approximately 6.5% lies in the top ten. V and J are TRBV6-5 and TRBJ1-2; unclear D gene. The source material was PBMCs. The sequence was collected from a man aged 40-50 years in good health and CMV-seropositive. The CDR3 nucleotides are TGTGCCAGCAGATTAGACGGGAACTATGGCTACACCTTC. Its translation: CASRLDGNYGYTF.